This passage covers 31 T cell receptor beta chains from one sample sequenced in a study of response to subunit inactivated influenza vaccine. TCRdb independently ran MiXCR on the RT-PCR reads; one entry per CDR3 protein. This table has roughly 700,000 distinct CDR3 sequences, approximately 14% appearing once. This sample comprised PBMCs from blood, obtained roughly 12 days after vaccination. These TCRs come from a man over 45 who received an inactivated influenza vaccine.

This clonotype was seen a few times. The chain joins TRBV6-2 or TRBV6-3 to TRBJ1-5; D not certain. This CDR3 contains 16 residues. Trimming shortened V by 0 bases and J by 0 bases, and 9 bases separated the two germline ends. CDR1 is MNHEY and CDR2 is SVGEGT in the germline V gene. In DNA form, the CDR3 reads TGTGCCAGCAGTTACTCGATTTCTCGTAGCAATCAGCCCCAGCATTTT. Its translation: CASSYSISRSNQPQHF.

This rearrangement joins TRBV5-1 to TRBJ1-1, with TRBD1 matching 8 bases. CDR1 SGHRS and CDR2 YFSETQ come from the germline V gene. CDR3 size: 15 residues. V lost 3 bases and J lost 1; bases outside the gene matches: 5. The DNA of the CDR3 is TGCGCCAGCAGCTCTGGGACAGGTCAGAACACTGAAGCTTTCTTT. Its translation is CASSSGTGQNTEAFF.

This clonotype was observed many times. This chain connects TRBV27 to TRBJ2-5; 9 bases line up with TRBD1. This CDR3 has 16 amino acids. With V trimmed by 5 bases and J by 4 bases, 11 bases remained unmatched. Germline lookup yields CDR1 MNHEY and CDR2 SMNVEV (reference sequence). CDR3 residues: CASSPSTGGGGETQYF. In nucleotides, the CDR3 is TGTGCCAGCAGTCCATCCACAGGGGGCGGGGGAGAGACCCAGTACTTC.

V and J are TRBV12-3 or TRBV12-4 and TRBJ1-5; D ambiguous. CDR3 size: 15 residues. V was trimmed by 3 bases and J by 3 bases, leaving 12 bases between them. CDR3 bases: TGTGCCAGCAGTTTTGATGGGCAGGCCAATCAGCCCCAGCATTTT. This encodes CASSFDGQANQPQHF.

This clonotype was seen more than once but under ten times. V is TRBV3-1 and J is TRBJ2-2; D may match TRBD1 or TRBD2 (5 bases each). This CDR3 is 14 amino acids long. Germline-derived CDR1 and CDR2 are LGHDT and YNNKEL (reference sequence). V was trimmed by 6 bases and J by 7 bases, leaving 15 bases between them. The CDR3 loop is CASSPRDVGGELFF. CDR3 nucleotide sequence: TGTGCCAGCAGTCCACGGGACGTGGGCGGGGAGCTGTTTTTT.

The rearrangement links TRBV5-1 to TRBJ1-2; TRBD1 agrees at 8 bases. This CDR3 spans 16 amino acids. Germline V lookup: CDR1 SGHRS, CDR2 YFSETQ. V lost 0 bases, J lost 6 bases, and 10 bases stayed unmatched. The CDR3 sequence is CASSLGQGRVYHGYTF. The CDR3 DNA sequence: TGCGCCAGCAGCTTGGGACAGGGGAGAGTTTACCATGGCTACACCTTC.

The table lists this clonotype with a few counts. The chain couples TRBV7-8 to TRBJ2-3; D is unresolved. In germline, CDR1 is SGHVS, CDR2 FQNEAQ. V was pared by 5 bases and J by 0 bases, with 12 bases between. The CDR3 sequence is 15 residues long. This chain's CDR3 is CASSIKGKSTDTQYF. The CDR3 DNA follows: TGTGCCAGCAGCATTAAAGGAAAAAGCACAGATACGCAGTATTTT.

The table lists this clonotype with a few counts. The genes are TRBV20-1 and TRBJ2-2; D is perhaps TRBD1 (6 bases). Trimming removed 6 bases at V and 0 bases at J, with 11 bases between. Germline assignment: CDR1 DFQATT and CDR2 SNEGSKA (reference sequence). The CDR3 contains 14 residues. The CDR3 is CSATDRTNTGELFF. CDR3 DNA: TGCAGTGCAACGGACAGAACGAACACCGGGGAGCTGTTTTTT.

This clonotype has only a few counts. This rearrangement joins TRBV2 to TRBJ1-5; maybe TRBD1 (6 bases). Trimming left V 9 bases short and J 5 bases short, with 17 bases between. The germline V gene encodes CDR1 SNHLY and CDR2 FYNNEI. The CDR3 contains 14 residues. CDR3 in amino acids: CASLGGGPDQPQHF. CDR3 nucleotide sequence: TGTGCCAGTTTAGGGGGGGGGCCCGATCAGCCCCAGCATTTT.

This rearrangement joins TRBV5-4 to TRBJ2-6; TRBD1 is a possible D gene (6 bases). CDR1 and CDR2 from the germline V gene are SGHNT and YYREEE (reference sequence). The CDR3 is 18 amino acids. The ends were cut back, 3 bases at V and 0 bases at J, with 16 bases in the middle. The CDR3 loop is CASSSAGVASSGANVLTF. Here the CDR3 DNA reads TGTGCCAGCAGCTCCGCAGGGGTCGCAAGCTCTGGGGCCAACGTCCTGACTTTC.

The sample holds a few counts of this clonotype. The chain employs TRBV7-2 and TRBJ2-1, with TRBD1 matching over 9 bases. The V segment lost 5 bases and the J segment 3 bases; nucleotides outside the gene matches: 8. This CDR3 is 16 amino acids long. Germline CDR1 and CDR2: SGHTA and FQGNSA. CDR3 nucleotides: TGTGCCAGCAGCCCGGGACAGGGCTCGTACTACAATGAGCAGTTCTTC. This codes for CASSPGQGSYYNEQFF.

This clonotype was counted only a few times. This chain uses TRBV4-1 with TRBJ1-6, with D possibly matching TRBD1 (6 bases). V was pared by 1 base and J by 3 bases, with 13 bases between. Germline CDR1 is MGHRA and CDR2 is YSYEKL. The CDR3 has 17 residues. CDR3 residues: CASSQVRGRLYNSPLHF. CDR3 coding DNA: TGCGCCAGCAGCCAAGTTCGGGGGCGGCTCTATAATTCACCCCTCCACTTT.

This clonotype was seen more than once but under ten times. This sequence joins TRBV12-3 or TRBV12-4 and TRBJ2-5, with 8 bases that match TRBD2. V lost 7 bases to trimming and J lost 0 bases; unmatched junction nucleotides: 10. This CDR3 contains 16 residues. For the CDR3, the DNA is TGTGCCAGCACGCTTCGGGGCGGGGGGCACCAAGAGACCCAGTACTTC. Encoded protein: CASTLRGGGHQETQYF.

This chain joins TRBV15 and TRBJ2-1; 11 nucleotides agree with TRBD2. The CDR3 is 17 residues long. V trimming: 2 bases; J trimming: 3 bases; junction bases outside the gene matches: 6. Germline-derived CDR1 and CDR2 are LNHNV and YYDKDF (reference sequence). The CDR3 DNA reads TGTGCCACCAGCAGAACCCAGACTAGCGGGAACTACAATGAGCAGTTCTTC. Protein product: CATSRTQTSGNYNEQFF.

The chain carries TRBV6-2 or TRBV6-3 and TRBJ2-5; a possible D gene is TRBD2 (5 bases). CDR1 is MNHEY, CDR2 SVGEGT, per germline. The CDR3 contains 13 residues. Between the trimmed V and J ends, which lost 6 bases and 7 bases, there was a span of 15 bases. The CDR3 DNA is TGTGCCAGCAGCGACCTTGCGAGGGTGACCCAGTACTTC. It encodes CASSDLARVTQYF.

The V call is TRBV5-1, the J call TRBJ2-3, with D possibly matching TRBD2 (5 bases). The CDR3 sequence is 15 residues long. V was cut by 0 bases and J by 0 bases, with 8 bases left in between. Germline V CDR1 and CDR2: SGHRS, YFSETQ. The DNA of the CDR3 is TGCGCCAGCAGCTTGGCTAGCCTTAGCACAGATACGCAGTATTTT. Translating gives CASSLASLSTDTQYF.

The chain uses TRBV12-3 or TRBV12-4 and TRBJ2-7; 7 bases are shared with TRBD2. CDR3 length equals 14 residues. The ends lost 6 bases at V and 4 bases at J; junction bases unmatched: 9. For the CDR3, the DNA is TGTGCCAGCAGCTTGCCGGACGGGAGGTACGAGCAGTACTTC. Its translation is CASSLPDGRYEQYF.

The rearrangement links TRBV20-1 to TRBJ2-3, with D perhaps matching TRBD1 or TRBD2 (5 bases each). This CDR3 has 11 amino acids. CDR1 is DFQATT and CDR2 is SNEGSKA in the germline V gene (reference sequence). With 6 bases removed from V and 8 bases from J, the gap between germline ends came to 12 bases. The CDR3 DNA reads TGCAGTGCGACCTCCGGGACTACGCAGTATTTT. It translates to CSATSGTTQYF.

DNA for the CDR3: TGTGCCAGCAGCCAAGATAGGACAGGAAGAGGCTACACCTTC. Translating it yields CASSQDRTGRGYTF. This chain uses TRBV14 with TRBJ1-2, with 7 nucleotides matching TRBD1. There are 14 residues in the CDR3. V lost 0 bases, J lost 8 bases, and 6 bases stayed unmatched. CDR1 is SGHDN and CDR2 is FVKESK in the germline V gene.

The gene calls are TRBV12-3 or TRBV12-4 and TRBJ1-1; D gene ambiguous. Trimming pared 5 bases from V and 5 bases from J, leaving 6 bases between. The CDR3 loop spans 11 amino acids. The CDR3 nucleotides are TGTGCCAGCAGTGTTTTAACTGAAGCTTTCTTT. The encoded protein is CASSVLTEAFF.

This clonotype was detected many times. This rearrangement joins TRBV4-1 to TRBJ2-1; the D call may be TRBD1 or TRBD2 (5 bases each). V lost 3 bases and J lost 8, with 17 bases in between. Germline values: CDR1 MGHRA, CDR2 YSYEKL. The CDR3 contains 15 residues. In nucleotides, the CDR3 is TGCGCCAGCAGCCAGACGCAGGGACCCGTCGATGAGCAGTTCTTC. This encodes CASSQTQGPVDEQFF.

This clonotype was recorded a few times. V usage is TRBV7-9 and J usage is TRBJ2-7; no clear D gene. The V end lost 6 bases, the J end lost 0 bases, and 18 bases lay between the germline ends. This CDR3 comprises 16 residues. Per the germline V gene, CDR1 is SEHNR and CDR2 is FQNEAQ (reference sequence). DNA for the CDR3: TGTGCCAGCAGTAAACAAGTACCCCTCTCCTCCTACGAGCAGTACTTC. Protein: CASSKQVPLSSYEQYF. The full variable domain, rest sourced from reference TRBV7-9 and TRBJ2-7, is DTGVSQNPRHKITKRGQNVTFRCDPISEHNRLYWYRQTLGQGPEFLTYFQNEAQLEKSRLLSDRFSAERPKGSFSTLEIQRTEQGDSAMYLCASSKQVPLSSYEQYFGPGTRLTVT.

This clonotype has only a few counts. The V call is TRBV20-1, the J call TRBJ2-7, with 10 bases that match TRBD2. CDR1 DFQATT and CDR2 SNEGSKA come from the germline V gene (reference sequence). Trimming took 6 bases from V and 3 from J; bases not matched to a gene: 8. CDR3 size: 14 residues. The CDR3 coding sequence is TGCAGTGCAGTTCCCGGGACTAGCGACTACGAGCAGTACTTC. This encodes CSAVPGTSDYEQYF.

The CDR3 loop is CASSQDWASGGRETQYF. The CDR3 DNA sequence: TGTGCCAGCAGCCAAGATTGGGCTAGCGGGGGCCGGGAGACCCAGTACTTC. This chain uses TRBV4-2 with TRBJ2-5; 10 bases agree with TRBD2. The CDR3 is made up of 17 amino acids. The germline V gene has CDR1 LGHNA and CDR2 YNFKEQ. The V segment lost 0 bases and the J segment 5 bases; nucleotides outside the gene matches: 9.

This clonotype was counted only a few times. The chain uses TRBV20-1 and TRBJ1-5; tentative D call: TRBD1 (5 bases). The CDR3 runs to 14 residues. V dropped 6 bases and J dropped 2 bases, with 14 bases sitting between them. The germline gives CDR1 DFQATT, CDR2 SNEGSKA (reference sequence). CDR3 nucleotide sequence: TGCAGTGCGCACCGGGACTTTGGCAATCAGCCCCAGCATTTT. Amino acids: CSAHRDFGNQPQHF.

The rearrangement joins TRBV28 to TRBJ2-2; 10 bases align to TRBD2. J gave up 6 bases and V 4 bases, and 14 bases lay outside the gene matches. CDR3 size: 18 residues. Per the germline V gene, CDR1 is MDHEN and CDR2 is SYDVKM. The CDR3, as DNA: TGTGCCAGCAGTTCTCCGGGACTAGCGACTAAACGGCCCGGGGAGCTGTTTTTT. Its translation is CASSSPGLATKRPGELFF.

This chain joins TRBV20-1 and TRBJ1-2; 8 nucleotides match TRBD1. Germline V lookup: CDR1 DFQATT, CDR2 SNEGSKA (reference sequence). The CDR3 spans 14 residues. After removal of 5 bases from V and 3 bases from J, the junction contained 8 bases not matched to a gene. The CDR3 reads CSADGQGLDYGYTF. The CDR3 DNA reads as TGCAGTGCTGATGGACAGGGCCTAGACTATGGCTACACCTTC.

The rearrangement links TRBV13 to TRBJ2-7; D may match TRBD1 or TRBD2 (5 bases each). The length of the CDR3 is 14 residues. V was trimmed by 4 bases and J by 5 bases, leaving 15 bases between them. CDR1 PRHDT and CDR2 FYEKMQ come from the germline V gene (reference sequence). DNA for the CDR3: TGTGCCAGCAGCTCGGGGCTAACAGAGGACGAGCAGTACTTC. It yields the protein CASSSGLTEDEQYF. Complete variable domain (other parts from reference TRBV13 and TRBJ2-7): AAGVIQSPRHLIKEKRETATLKCYPIPRHDTVYWYQQGPGQDPQFLISFYEKMQSDKGSIPDRFSAQQFSDYHSELNMSSLELGDSALYFCASSSGLTEDEQYFGPGTRLTVT.

This clonotype showed up just a few times. V gene TRBV4-3 combines with J gene TRBJ2-1, with TRBD2 matching over 12 bases. With V trimmed by 4 bases and J by 8 bases, 9 bases remained unmatched. This CDR3 contains 16 residues. Germline V gene data show CDR1 as LGHNA and CDR2 as YSLEER. The CDR3 is CASSPELAGGFDEQFF. CDR3 DNA: TGCGCCAGCAGCCCGGAACTAGCGGGAGGATTTGATGAGCAGTTCTTC.

This clonotype has just a few counts. A read error may account for a junction end that differs from germline. The V and J genes are TRBV11-2 and TRBJ2-2, with D possibly called TRBD1 or TRBD2 (5 bases each). Germline CDR1 is SGHAT and CDR2 is FQNNGV. The CDR3 sequence is 16 residues long. In DNA, the CDR3 is TGTGCCAGCCTCGCTAAAACAGGTTCCCTTATCGGGAAGCTGTTTTTT. Encoded protein: CASLAKTGSLIGKLFF.

The chain has TRBV6-2 or TRBV6-3 and TRBJ2-2; 7 positions match TRBD2. Trimming removed 5 bases from V and 6 bases from J; junction bases left unmatched: 3. The CDR3 runs to 13 residues. CDR1 MNHEY and CDR2 SVGEGT come from the germline V gene. CDR3 protein: CASSQGLAGELFF. Here the CDR3 DNA reads TGTGCCAGCAGTCAAGGACTAGCCGGGGAGCTGTTTTTT.